This T cell receptor (beta chain) was identified in a study of shared clonotypes between healthy human individuals. About the research overall: Plates per donor: three CD4 naive, three CD4 memory, two CD8 naive, one CD8 memory. Whole-study results and caveats: Generation probabilities of non-shared clonotypes were lower (relative to those shared by all four donors). Sharing across four donors was seen in around 5% of naive CD4 clonotypes.

Splitting of CD4+ cells produced CD45RA+ naive and CD45RA-negative memory subsets. Between the trimmed V and J ends, which lost 0 bases and 2 bases, there was a span of 8 bases. CDR3 size: 14 residues. Germline assignment: CDR1 MNHEY and CDR2 SVGAGI. In its sample, this clone was seen many times. The antigen is not known. Clones were read by immunoSEQ multiplex PCR, and TCRdb kept only the in-frame ones, dropping some. The data show around 2,000,000 clones, approximately 95% seen once. This chain joins TRBV6-5 and TRBJ2-7, with no clear D. The sequenced material came from naive CD4+ T cells sorted from blood. Subset noted: CD45RA+ positively selected. This clonotype originated in a young man in good health. This chain's CDR3 is CASSYSRIAYEQYF. In DNA, the CDR3 is TGTGCCAGCAGTTACTCAAGAATCGCCTACGAGCAGTACTTC.